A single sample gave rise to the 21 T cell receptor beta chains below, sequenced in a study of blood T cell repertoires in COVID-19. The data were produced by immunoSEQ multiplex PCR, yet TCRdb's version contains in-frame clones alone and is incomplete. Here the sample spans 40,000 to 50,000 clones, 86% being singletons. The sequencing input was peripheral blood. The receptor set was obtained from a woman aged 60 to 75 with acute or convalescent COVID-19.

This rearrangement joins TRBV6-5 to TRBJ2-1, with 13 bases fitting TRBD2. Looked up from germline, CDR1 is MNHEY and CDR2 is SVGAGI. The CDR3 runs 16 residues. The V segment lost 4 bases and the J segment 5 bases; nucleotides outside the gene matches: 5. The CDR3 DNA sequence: TGTGCCAGCAGTTCTGGACTAGCGGGGGTAAACAATGAGCAGTTCTTC. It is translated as CASSSGLAGVNNEQFF.

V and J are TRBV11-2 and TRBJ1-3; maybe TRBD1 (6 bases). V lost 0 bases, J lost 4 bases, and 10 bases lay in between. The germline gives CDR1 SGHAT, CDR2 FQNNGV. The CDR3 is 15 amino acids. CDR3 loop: CASSLDTGLGNTIYF. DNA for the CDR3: TGTGCCAGCAGCTTAGATACAGGGCTCGGAAACACCATATATTTT.

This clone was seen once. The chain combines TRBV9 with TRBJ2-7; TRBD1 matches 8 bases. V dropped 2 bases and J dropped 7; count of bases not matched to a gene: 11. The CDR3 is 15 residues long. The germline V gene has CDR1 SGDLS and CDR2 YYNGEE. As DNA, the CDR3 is TGTGCCAGCAGCGTTGGCCCGGACAGGGTCTCGGAGCAGTACTTC. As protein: CASSVGPDRVSEQYF.

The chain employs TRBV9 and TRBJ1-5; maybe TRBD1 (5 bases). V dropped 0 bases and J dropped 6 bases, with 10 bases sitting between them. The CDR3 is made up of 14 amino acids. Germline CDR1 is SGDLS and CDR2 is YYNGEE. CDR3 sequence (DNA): TGTGCCAGCAGCGTAGAGGGACTCGGTCAGCCCCAGCATTTT. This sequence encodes CASSVEGLGQPQHF. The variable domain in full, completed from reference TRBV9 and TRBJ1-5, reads DSGVTQTPKHLITATGQRVTLRCSPRSGDLSVYWYQQSLDQGLQFLIQYYNGEERAKGNILERFSAQQFPDLHSELNLSSLELGDSALYFCASSVEGLGQPQHFGDGTRLSIL.

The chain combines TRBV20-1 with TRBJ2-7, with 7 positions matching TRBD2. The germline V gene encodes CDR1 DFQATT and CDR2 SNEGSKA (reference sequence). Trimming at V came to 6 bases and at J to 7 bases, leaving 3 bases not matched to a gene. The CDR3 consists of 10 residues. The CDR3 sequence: CSADGGEQYF. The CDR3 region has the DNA TGCAGTGCCGACGGGGGGGAGCAGTACTTC.

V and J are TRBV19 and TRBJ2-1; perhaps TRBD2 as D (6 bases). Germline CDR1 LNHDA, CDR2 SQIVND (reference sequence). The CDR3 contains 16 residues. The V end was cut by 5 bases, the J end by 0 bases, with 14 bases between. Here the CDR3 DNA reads TGTGCCAGTAGTGAGTGGCGGGGAAGCTCCTACAATGAGCAGTTCTTC. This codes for CASSEWRGSSYNEQFF.

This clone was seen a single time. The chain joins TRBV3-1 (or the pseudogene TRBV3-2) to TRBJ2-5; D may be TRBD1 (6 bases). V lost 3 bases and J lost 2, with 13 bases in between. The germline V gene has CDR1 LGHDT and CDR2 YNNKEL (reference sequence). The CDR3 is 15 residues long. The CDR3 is CASSQPRTDQETQYF. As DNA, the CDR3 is TGTGCCAGCAGCCAGCCAAGGACAGATCAAGAGACCCAGTACTTC.

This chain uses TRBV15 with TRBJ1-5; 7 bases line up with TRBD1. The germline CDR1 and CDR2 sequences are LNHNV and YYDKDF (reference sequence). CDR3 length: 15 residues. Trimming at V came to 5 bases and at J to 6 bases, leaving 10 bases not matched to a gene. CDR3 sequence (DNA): TGTGCCACCAGCGGACGACAGGGATATGCTCAGCCCCAGCATTTT. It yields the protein CATSGRQGYAQPQHF.

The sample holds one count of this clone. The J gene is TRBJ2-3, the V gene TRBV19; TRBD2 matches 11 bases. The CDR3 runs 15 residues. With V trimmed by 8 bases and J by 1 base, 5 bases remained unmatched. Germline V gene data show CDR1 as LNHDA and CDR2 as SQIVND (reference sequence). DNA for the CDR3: TGTGCCAGTTTTGGGACTAGCGGACGCACAGATACGCAGTATTTT. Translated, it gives CASFGTSGRTDTQYF.

CDR3 loop: CASRLSMNTEAFF. In DNA form, the CDR3 reads TGTGCCAGCCGACTGAGCATGAACACTGAAGCTTTCTTT. The genes are TRBV12-3 or TRBV12-4 and TRBJ1-1; D ambiguous. The CDR3 runs to 13 residues. The germline V and J ends were trimmed by 8 bases and 0 bases, with 10 bases remaining between them.

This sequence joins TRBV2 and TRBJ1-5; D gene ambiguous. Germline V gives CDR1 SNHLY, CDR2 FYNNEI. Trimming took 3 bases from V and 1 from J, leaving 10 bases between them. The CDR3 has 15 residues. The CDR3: CASSEGVISNQPQHF. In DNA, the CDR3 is TGTGCCAGCAGTGAGGGCGTCATAAGCAATCAGCCCCAGCATTTT.

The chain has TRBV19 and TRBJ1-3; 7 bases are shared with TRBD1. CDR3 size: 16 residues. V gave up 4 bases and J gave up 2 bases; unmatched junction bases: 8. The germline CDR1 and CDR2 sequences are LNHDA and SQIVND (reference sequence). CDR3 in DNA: TGTGCCAGTAGTAACACGCACAGGGGTCCTGGAAACACCATATATTTT. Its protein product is CASSNTHRGPGNTIYF.

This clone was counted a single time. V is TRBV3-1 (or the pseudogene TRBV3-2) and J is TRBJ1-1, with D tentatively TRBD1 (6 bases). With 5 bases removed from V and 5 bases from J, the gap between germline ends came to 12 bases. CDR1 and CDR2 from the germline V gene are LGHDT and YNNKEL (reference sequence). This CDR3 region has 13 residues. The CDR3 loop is CASSKGERTEAFF. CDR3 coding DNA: TGTGCCAGCAGCAAGGGGGAGAGGACTGAAGCTTTCTTT.

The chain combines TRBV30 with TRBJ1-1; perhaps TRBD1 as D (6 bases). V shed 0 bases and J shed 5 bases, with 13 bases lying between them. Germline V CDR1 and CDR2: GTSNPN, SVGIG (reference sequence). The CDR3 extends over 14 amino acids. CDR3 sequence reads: CAWSVGGPRTEAFF. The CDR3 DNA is TGTGCCTGGAGTGTGGGGGGGCCGAGAACTGAAGCTTTCTTT.

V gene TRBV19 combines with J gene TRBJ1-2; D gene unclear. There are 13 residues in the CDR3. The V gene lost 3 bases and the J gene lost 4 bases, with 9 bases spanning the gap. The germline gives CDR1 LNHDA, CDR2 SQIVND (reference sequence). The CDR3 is CASSISQSYGYTF. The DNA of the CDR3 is TGTGCCAGTAGTATTTCACAGAGCTATGGCTACACCTTC.

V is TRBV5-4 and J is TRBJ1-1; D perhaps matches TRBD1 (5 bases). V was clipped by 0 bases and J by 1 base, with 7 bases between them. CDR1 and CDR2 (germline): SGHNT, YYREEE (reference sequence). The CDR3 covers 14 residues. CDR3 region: CASSLAGPNTEAFF. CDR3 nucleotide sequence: TGTGCCAGCAGCTTGGCAGGGCCGAACACTGAAGCTTTCTTT.

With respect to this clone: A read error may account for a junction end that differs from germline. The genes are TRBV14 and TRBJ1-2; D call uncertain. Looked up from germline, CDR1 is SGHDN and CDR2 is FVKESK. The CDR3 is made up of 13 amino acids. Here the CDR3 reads CASSQVESSNLSF. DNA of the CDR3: TGTGCCAGCAGCCAAGTAGAGTCGTCCAACCTCTCCTTC.

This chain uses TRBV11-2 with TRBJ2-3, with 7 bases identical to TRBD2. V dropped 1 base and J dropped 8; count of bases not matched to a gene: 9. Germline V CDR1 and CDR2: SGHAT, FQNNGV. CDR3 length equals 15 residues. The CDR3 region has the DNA TGTGCCAGCAGCTTAGCGGGAGGCCCTGAGGGTACGCAGTATTTT. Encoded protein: CASSLAGGPEGTQYF.

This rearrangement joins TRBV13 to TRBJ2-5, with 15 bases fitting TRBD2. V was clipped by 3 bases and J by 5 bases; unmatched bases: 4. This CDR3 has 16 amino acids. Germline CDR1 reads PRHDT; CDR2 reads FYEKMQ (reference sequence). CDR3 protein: CASSFRTSGRVETQYF. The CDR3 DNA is TGTGCCAGCAGCTTTAGGACTAGCGGGAGGGTCGAGACCCAGTACTTC.

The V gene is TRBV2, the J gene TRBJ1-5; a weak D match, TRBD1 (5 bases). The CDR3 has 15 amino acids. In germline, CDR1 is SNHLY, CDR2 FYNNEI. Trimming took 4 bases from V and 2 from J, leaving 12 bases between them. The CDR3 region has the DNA TGTGCCAGCAGTGGGGACTCCCTTGGCAATCAGCCCCAGCATTTT. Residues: CASSGDSLGNQPQHF.

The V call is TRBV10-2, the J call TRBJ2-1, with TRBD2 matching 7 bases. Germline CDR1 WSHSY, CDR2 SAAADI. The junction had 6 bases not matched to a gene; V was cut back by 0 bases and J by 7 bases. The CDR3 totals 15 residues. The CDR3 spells CASSESWRESNEQFF. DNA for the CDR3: TGCGCCAGCAGTGAGTCGTGGCGGGAGTCAAATGAGCAGTTCTTC.